This passage covers 4 T cell receptor beta chains from one sample sequenced in a study of beta chain features in type 1 diabetes. Study observations and caveats: A moderate, significant TCRB CDR3 shortening appeared in type 1 diabetes across four CD4+ subsets.

Expressed TCRB transcripts were sequenced because the entire RNA isolate underwent reverse transcription. Generated by immunoSEQ multiplex PCR, the TCRdb table keeps only in-frame clones and is missing some. The profile covers hundreds of thousands of clones, with about 14% appearing a single time and around 0.04% taken by the ten largest. For these TCRs, the target antigens are not known. The sample taken for sequencing was naive CD4+ T cells from blood. The receptors derive from a man aged 18 to 29 with type 1 diabetes.

This clone was picked up a small number of times. The chain recombines TRBV9 with TRBJ2-2; D is undetermined. Trimming took off 4 bases at V and 6 bases at J, with 10 bases between the two ends. Germline loops: CDR1 SGDLS, CDR2 YYNGEE. The CDR3 runs 13 residues. The CDR3 DNA reads TGTGCCAGCAGCTCGTTAGTACCCGGGGAGCTGTTTTTT. Translation: CASSSLVPGELFF.

The V gene is TRBV4-1, the J gene TRBJ2-2, with 13 positions matching TRBD2. Per germline, CDR1 MGHRA and CDR2 YSYEKL. There are 17 residues in the CDR3. J was trimmed by 2 bases and V by 4 bases; bases with no gene match: 4. This CDR3 is CASSPGTSGANTGELFF. For the CDR3, the DNA is TGCGCCAGCAGCCCGGGGACTAGCGGGGCTAACACCGGGGAGCTGTTTTTT.

The V gene is TRBV6-5, the J gene TRBJ2-5; the D is unclear. V was trimmed by 5 bases and J by 0 bases, leaving 13 bases between them. The CDR3 covers 15 residues. Germline values: CDR1 MNHEY, CDR2 SVGAGI. For the CDR3, the DNA is TGTGCCAGCAGTACCTTGACTGGCCACCAAGAGACCCAGTACTTC. Its translation is CASSTLTGHQETQYF.

The chain combines TRBV4-1 with TRBJ1-5, with TRBD1 matching over 8 bases. The CDR3 sequence is 14 residues long. Germline CDR1 and CDR2: MGHRA and YSYEKL. V was clipped by 3 bases and J by 8 bases; unmatched bases: 6. CDR3: CASSQATGGEPQHF. As DNA, the CDR3 is TGCGCCAGCAGCCAGGCCACAGGGGGGGAGCCCCAGCATTTT.